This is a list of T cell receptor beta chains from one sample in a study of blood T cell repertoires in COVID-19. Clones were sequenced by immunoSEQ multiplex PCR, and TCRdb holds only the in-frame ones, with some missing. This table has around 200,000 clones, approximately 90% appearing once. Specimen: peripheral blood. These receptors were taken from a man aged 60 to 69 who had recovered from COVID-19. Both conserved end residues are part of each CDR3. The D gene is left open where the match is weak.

CDR3aa: CASSQTGAQETQYF; d_gene: -; v_gene: TRBV7-2
CDR3aa: CASSFRPSGRSGANVLTF; d_gene: TRBD2; v_gene: TRBV27
CDR3aa: CSSRQLGAFF; d_gene: -; v_gene: TRBV20-1
CDR3aa: CASSHRQYHQHGTEAFF; d_gene: -; v_gene: TRBV5-6
CDR3aa: CASSPDQLTGELFF; d_gene: -; v_gene: TRBV18
CDR3aa: CASSLPGQGYEKLFF; d_gene: TRBD1; v_gene: TRBV7-9
CDR3aa: CASSERTDYNSPLHF; d_gene: -; v_gene: TRBV5-1
CDR3aa: CASSPGTSGRNEQFF; d_gene: TRBD2; v_gene: TRBV18
CDR3aa: CASSMGEGVGEKLFF; d_gene: -; v_gene: TRBV19
CDR3aa: CASRLKPTNTGELFF; d_gene: -; v_gene: TRBV7-3
CDR3aa: CASSQYRSAERGYTF; d_gene: -; v_gene: TRBV6-2/TRBV6-3
CDR3aa: CATSPTGTGLPSPAQYF; d_gene: TRBD1; v_gene: TRBV24-1
CDR3aa: CASSLGRDTEAFF; d_gene: -; v_gene: TRBV12-3/TRBV12-4
CDR3aa: CASSLGTGFGTYNEQFF; d_gene: -; v_gene: TRBV7-3
CDR3aa: CASSQTGINSPLHF; d_gene: TRBD1; v_gene: TRBV11-2
CDR3aa: CASSLGTVNTEAFF; d_gene: -; v_gene: TRBV11-1
CDR3aa: CASNRKAGDYEQYF; d_gene: TRBD2; v_gene: TRBV27
CDR3aa: CASSLARAEAFF; d_gene: -; v_gene: TRBV7-2
CDR3aa: CASSDRRVSSGNTIYF; d_gene: -; v_gene: TRBV11-2
CDR3aa: CASAGVDEKLFF; d_gene: -; v_gene: TRBV24-1
CDR3aa: CASSSRLTLNTEAFF; d_gene: -; v_gene: TRBV28
CDR3aa: CASSLGSANQPQHF; d_gene: -; v_gene: TRBV5-1
CDR3aa: CASSTPYYEQYF; d_gene: -; v_gene: TRBV19
CDR3aa: CASSRALPQKSSATPYEQYF; d_gene: -; v_gene: TRBV19
CDR3aa: CAISEGLAGTDTQYF; d_gene: TRBD2; v_gene: TRBV10-3
CDR3aa: CASSPKGPGTASFFGYTF; d_gene: TRBD1; v_gene: TRBV18
CDR3aa: CASQRGGETQYF; d_gene: -; v_gene: TRBV19
CDR3aa: CASSLPGVNEQFF; d_gene: -; v_gene: TRBV5-8
CDR3aa: CASRRGTSGSNPEQFF; d_gene: TRBD2; v_gene: TRBV5-1
CDR3aa: CASSIDFSEKLFF; d_gene: -; v_gene: TRBV5-6
CDR3aa: CASSSPGDRVGNEQYF; d_gene: TRBD1; v_gene: TRBV28